The entry that follows covers one TCR beta chain sequence. There are many counts of this clonotype. Its antigen has not been determined. No much larger clonotype is one base removed from it; base qualities were not supplied. Its CDR3 holds 16 amino acids, cysteine through phenylalanine. Only the CDR3 portion is preserved as DNA: 48 bases, with reading frame beginning at the first base. V trim: 5 bases; J trim: 9 bases; unmatched bases: 11. Based on the germline V gene, the CDR1 and CDR2 sequences are SGHTA and FQGTGA. The data derive from a study of naive and memory T cell subsets (dated by TCRdb to 2016 to 2017). Some background on the complete study: The study applied an open-source, UMI-based TCR alpha and beta sequencing pipeline to sorted naive and memory peripheral blood T cell subsets. The results of the functional CMV T cell responses matched the IgG serology results in every case. RNA was DNase-treated and reverse transcribed with TCR constant-region primers, mostly using SuperScript III.

Broader findings and caveats from the paper: RNA-based TCR counts may be influenced by expression changes linked to T cell activation and differentiation. A clonotype was defined as a single alpha or beta chain sequence rather than as a paired alpha/beta receptor. After error correction, over 85% of naive TCR sequences appeared only once, giving much steeper abundance distributions than memory subsets. The abundance of TCRs followed a power law with an exponent that differed between naive and memory subsets yet stayed consistent across the three individuals. The repertoire findings for the naive and memory subsets could not be validated, as no ground truth was available. Gini index rose and Shannon and inverse Simpson diversity fell from naive through CM, EM and EMRA in both CD4 and CD8 cells.

TCR alpha and beta chain libraries were amplified separately from the second PCR step onward. To determine each donor's CMV status, fresh PBMCs were stimulated overnight with CMV viral lysate, and IFNgamma production from CD4+ T cells was then assessed. Miltenyi beads were used first to positively select CD4 T cells, and CD8 T cells were then positively selected from the CD4-negative fraction. After staining for CD3, CD4, CD8, CD45RA, CD27 and a live/dead dye, cells were sorted on a BD Aria II into four subsets based on CD45RA and CD27. Effector memory cells were sorted as CD45RA-CD27-, and EMRA cells as CD45RA+CD27-. A few healthy volunteers provided blood, and each donor's sample was split into CD4 and CD8 T cells and then further divided into four differentiation subsets. Around 110 ml of peripheral blood was collected from each donor, and PBMC were isolated by Ficoll-Paque PLUS density-gradient centrifugation. Sorted cells were lysed in RLT buffer, after which RNA was extracted using a Qiagen RNeasy kit and stored at -80 degrees C.

The library was made by UMI-ligation and nested PCR. The beta constant-region primer was an equimolar mix of two oligonucleotides covering both TRBC1 and TRBC2. Four rounds of PCR were used to amplify ligated cDNA, with nested alpha and beta constant-region primers being used together with the SP2 primer. T4 RNA ligase 1 ligated a single-stranded oligonucleotide carrying the SP2 primer and a 12-nucleotide UMI to the cDNA 3' end. Incubation of the ligation reaction was carried out at 16 degrees C for roughly 19-24 hours. PCR2 was typically performed as a SYBR Green qPCR and was stopped at a predetermined threshold so that over-amplification was prevented. All purifications after the first were performed with Agencourt AMPure XP magnetic beads. Libraries were quantified by Qubit and checked on a TapeStation, with a main peak expected near 650 bp. Sequencing of the pooled libraries was done on an Illumina MiSeq using v2 2x251 paired-end kits, which typically yielded about 1-2 million reads per sample. Each sample library was pooled at about 4.4 nM, and roughly 4.5-7.5% PhiX was included to improve cluster recognition. On the study's bioinformatics: Decombinator assigned V and J genes to Demultiplexor-processed FASTQ reads by tag matching, allowing a single base-pair mismatch. By using UMIs, Collapsinator corrected both sequencing errors and the frequency errors caused by PCR heterogeneity. TCRs were translated and CDR3s were extracted from the conserved cysteine to the FGXG phenylalanine by CDR3Translator, with non-productive sequences being flagged. Gini, Shannon entropy and inverse Simpson indices were calculated on repertoires that had been subsampled to equal numbers of UMI-defined TCRs. Power-law fits to clonotype abundance distributions were performed by maximum likelihood within the linear range. When run on a single naive CD8 sample, MIGEC and the pipeline yielded similar UMI counts, similar unique TCR numbers and similar clonal distributions. The repertoires were searched for just under 7,500 CMV-associated CDR3 sequences that had been compiled from VDJdb and a published dataset. TCRdb reprocessed the public reads (quality trimming at Q25 with fastp, clone calling with MiXCR) and kept in-frame beta chains. Rows with a matching CDR3 protein are joined into one entry that keeps the most common DNA and genes. The V and J calls, along with clone size, are taken from TCRdb and not from the paper's own processing. Present in this sample are some 30,000 distinct CDR3 sequences, under 20% of which were seen just once. The ten top clones hold around 3.3% of the sample.

The source material was effector memory CD4+ T cells from blood. Taken with the paper, the label for cell subset or site translates to: effector memory, CD45RA- CD27-. The TCR sequence derives from a human donor in good health. In this chain, TRBV7-3 is recombined with TRBJ1-6, with TRBD1 identical over 9 junction bases. The CDR3 amino acid sequence is: CASSLTGTGSLSPLHF. The nucleotide sequence is given as TGTGCCAGCAGCCTGACCGGGACAGGGTCGCTTTCACCCCTCCACTTT.